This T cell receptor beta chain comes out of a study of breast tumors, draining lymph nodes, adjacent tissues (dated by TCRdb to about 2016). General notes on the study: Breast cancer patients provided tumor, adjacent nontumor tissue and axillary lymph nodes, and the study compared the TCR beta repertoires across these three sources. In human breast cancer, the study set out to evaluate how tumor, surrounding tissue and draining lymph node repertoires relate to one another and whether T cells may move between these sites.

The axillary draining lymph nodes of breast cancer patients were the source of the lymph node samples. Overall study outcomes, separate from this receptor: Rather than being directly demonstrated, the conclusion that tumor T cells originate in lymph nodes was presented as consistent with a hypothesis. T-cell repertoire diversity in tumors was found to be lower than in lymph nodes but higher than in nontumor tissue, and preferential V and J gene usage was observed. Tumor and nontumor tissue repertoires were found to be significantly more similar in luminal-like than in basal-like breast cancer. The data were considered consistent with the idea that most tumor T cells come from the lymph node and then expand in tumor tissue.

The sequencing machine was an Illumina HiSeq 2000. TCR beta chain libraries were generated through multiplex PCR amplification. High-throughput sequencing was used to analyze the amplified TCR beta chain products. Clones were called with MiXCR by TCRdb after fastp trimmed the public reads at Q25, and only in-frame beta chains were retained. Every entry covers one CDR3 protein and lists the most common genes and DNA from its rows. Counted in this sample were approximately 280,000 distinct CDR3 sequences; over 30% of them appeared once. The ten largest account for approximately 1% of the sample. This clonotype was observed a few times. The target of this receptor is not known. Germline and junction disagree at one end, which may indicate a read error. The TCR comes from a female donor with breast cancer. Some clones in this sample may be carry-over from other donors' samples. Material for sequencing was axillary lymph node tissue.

The DNA reads as follows: TGCGCCAGCGGCTTCCGGGGTCAGGACACAGATACGCAGTATTTT. Translation gives CASGFRGQDTDTQYF. The V and J genes are TRBV5-1 and TRBJ2-3, and perhaps TRBD2 as D gene, on 5 matching bases. The CDR1 and CDR2 encoded by the germline V gene are SGHRS and YFSETQ. The CDR3 numbers 15 residues from cysteine through phenylalanine. Of the read, only the CDR3 DNA is kept; its 45 bases are in frame from base 1.